This TCR beta chain was recorded in a study of a mutant IDH1 vaccine in newly diagnosed glioma. Time point described: week 35, safety follow-up. A 20-mer mutant IDH1 peptide at 300 ug was injected subcutaneously with topical imiquimod. TCRdb keeps only in-frame clones here, not all; method: immunoSEQ multiplex PCR. The repertoire holds tens of thousands of clones, 80% to 85% seen once, with about 4% in the top ten. As for this clone: The antigen remains undetermined.

This TCR was sampled from a man aged 30-40 years with glioma. The material was PBMCs, obtained from a glioma patient whose treatment included an IDH1 peptide vaccine.

CDR3 sequence (DNA): TGTGCCAGCAGCTTGGGAGACAGGGGCCCCTCCTACGAGCAGTACTTC. This gives the protein CASSLGDRGPSYEQYF. The chain is built from TRBV5-4 and TRBJ2-7; 8 nucleotides match TRBD1. V lost 0 bases and J lost 0; bases outside the gene matches: 5. Germline loops: CDR1 SGHNT, CDR2 YYREEE (reference sequence). This CDR3 is 16 amino acids long.